Presented here are 2 T cell receptor beta chains from one specimen sequenced in a study of CD8 T cells in ankylosing spondylitis. The study, taken as a whole, reports: Ankylosing spondylitis blood seemed to carry a telltale TCR beta motif made of several highly homologous variants.

TCRdb passed the 5' RACE reads through MiXCR, listing each CDR3 protein once. The sample contains roughly 700,000 distinct CDR3 sequences, 19% of which appear only once. These receptors are not linked to any known antigen. The sample consisted of blood, either unsorted or a sorted T cell fraction (not recorded which). All receptors derive from a male donor with ankylosing spondylitis.

The gene calls are TRBV2 and TRBJ1-5; no definite D call. The CDR3 runs 15 residues. Per germline, CDR1 SNHLY and CDR2 FYNNEI. V shed 5 bases and J shed 1 base, with 12 bases lying between them. The CDR3 protein is CASSRTPGSNQPQHF. The CDR3 DNA reads TGTGCCAGCAGTAGGACCCCTGGGAGCAATCAGCCCCAGCATTTT. The full variable domain, its missing parts supplied by reference TRBV2 and TRBJ1-5, is EPEVTQTPSHQVTQMGQEVILRCVPISNHLYFYWYRQILGQKVEFLVSFYNNEISEKSEIFDDQFSVERPDGSNFTLKIRSTKLEDSAMYFCASSRTPGSNQPQHFGDGTRLSIL.

The chain is built from TRBV30 and TRBJ1-2; TRBD1 is a possible D gene (5 bases). Trimming took 5 bases from V and 1 from J, leaving 8 bases between them. The CDR3 loop spans 12 amino acids. The germline V gene encodes CDR1 GTSNPN and CDR2 SVGIG (reference sequence). The CDR3 sequence: CAWDSYNYGYTF. CDR3 bases: TGTGCCTGGGACAGTTATAACTATGGCTACACCTTC.